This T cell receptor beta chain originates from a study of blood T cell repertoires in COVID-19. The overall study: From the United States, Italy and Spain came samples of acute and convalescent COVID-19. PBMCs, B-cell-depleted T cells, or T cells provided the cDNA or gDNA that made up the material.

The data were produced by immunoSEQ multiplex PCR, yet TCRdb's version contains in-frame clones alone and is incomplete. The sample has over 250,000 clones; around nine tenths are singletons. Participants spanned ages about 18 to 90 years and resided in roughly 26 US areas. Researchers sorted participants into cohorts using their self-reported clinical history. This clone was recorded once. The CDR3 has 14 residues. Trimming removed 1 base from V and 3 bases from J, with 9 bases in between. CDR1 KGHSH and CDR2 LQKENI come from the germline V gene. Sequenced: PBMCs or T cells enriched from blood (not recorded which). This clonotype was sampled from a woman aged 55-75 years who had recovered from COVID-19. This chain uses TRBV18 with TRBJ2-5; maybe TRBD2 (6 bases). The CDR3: CASSPRRGEETQYF. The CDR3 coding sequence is TGTGCCAGCTCACCACGTCGCGGGGAAGAGACCCAGTACTTC.